This entry features one TCR beta chain sequence. What it binds is unknown. Measured with immunoSEQ multiplex PCR; TCRdb has only the in-frame clones, and not every one. This sample yields about 67,000 clones, of which 84% are seen a single time; 20% to 25% belongs to the top ten. This specimen comes from a study of T cell responses to AZD1222 COVID-19 vaccine. General study points: Rises in breadth and depth of Spike-specific TCRs came after two AZD1222 doses. Repertoire collection took place solely once the T cell response had peaked. Clonal diversity may have been underestimated in mostly white British donors.

Sequencing was performed on peripheral blood, taken on day 0 of AZD1222 vaccination. This sequence originates from an adult in good health.

CDR3 sequence: CASSPPLTGRVSAFF. DNA of the CDR3: TGTGCCAGCTCACCACCACTAACGGGGAGGGTTTCAGCTTTCTTT. The chain links TRBV18 to TRBJ1-1; unclear D gene. Germline CDR1 is KGHSH and CDR2 is LQKENI. The CDR3 has 15 amino acids. Trimming stripped 0 bases from V and 10 bases from J, with 18 bases between. The whole variable domain, remainder taken from reference TRBV18 and TRBJ1-1, is NAGVMQNPRHLVRRRGQEARLRCSPMKGHSHVYWYRQLPEEGLKFMVYLQKENIIDESGMPKERFSAEFPKEGPSILRIQQVVRGDSAAYFCASSPPLTGRVSAFFGQGTRLTVV.